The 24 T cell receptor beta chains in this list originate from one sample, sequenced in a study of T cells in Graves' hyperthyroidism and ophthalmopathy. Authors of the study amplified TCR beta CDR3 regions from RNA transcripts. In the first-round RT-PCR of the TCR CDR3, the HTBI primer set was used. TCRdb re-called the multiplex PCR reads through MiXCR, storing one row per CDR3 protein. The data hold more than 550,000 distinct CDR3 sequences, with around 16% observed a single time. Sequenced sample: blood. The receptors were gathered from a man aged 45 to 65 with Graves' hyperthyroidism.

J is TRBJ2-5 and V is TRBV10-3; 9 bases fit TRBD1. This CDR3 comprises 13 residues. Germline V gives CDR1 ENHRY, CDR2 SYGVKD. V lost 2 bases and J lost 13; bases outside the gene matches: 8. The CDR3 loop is CAISEMDRGKSYF. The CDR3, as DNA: TGTGCCATCAGTGAGATGGACAGGGGTAAGTCGTACTTC.

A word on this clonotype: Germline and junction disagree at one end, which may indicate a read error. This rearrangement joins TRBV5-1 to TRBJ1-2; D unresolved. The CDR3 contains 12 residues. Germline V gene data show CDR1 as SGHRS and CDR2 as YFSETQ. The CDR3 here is CASRLEDYGYTF. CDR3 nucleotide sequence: TGCGCCAGCAGATTGGAGGACTATGGCTACACCTTC.

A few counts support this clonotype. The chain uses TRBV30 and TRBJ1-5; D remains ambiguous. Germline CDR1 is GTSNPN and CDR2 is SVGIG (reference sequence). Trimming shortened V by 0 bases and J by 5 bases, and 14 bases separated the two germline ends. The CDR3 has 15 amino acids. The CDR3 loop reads CAWSVRSWYDQPQHF. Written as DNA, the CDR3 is TGTGCCTGGAGTGTCCGGAGCTGGTACGATCAGCCCCAGCATTTT.

In DNA, the CDR3 is TGTGCCAGCAGGGGACGGTCCGGGACAGCCTACGAGCAGTACTTC. Translating it yields CASRGRSGTAYEQYF. The chain links TRBV6-1 to TRBJ2-7, with 7 bases fitting TRBD1. CDR1 is MNHNS, CDR2 SASEGT, per germline. The V and J ends lost 6 bases and 2 bases, in that order; junction bases with no gene match: 10. This CDR3 has 15 residues.

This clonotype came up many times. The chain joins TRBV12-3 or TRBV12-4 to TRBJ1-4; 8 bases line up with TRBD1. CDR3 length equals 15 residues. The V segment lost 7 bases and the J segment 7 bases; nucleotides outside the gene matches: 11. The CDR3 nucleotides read TGTGCCAGCACCCTCCAACAGGGGGTGGGTGAAAAACTGTTTTTT. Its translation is CASTLQQGVGEKLFF.

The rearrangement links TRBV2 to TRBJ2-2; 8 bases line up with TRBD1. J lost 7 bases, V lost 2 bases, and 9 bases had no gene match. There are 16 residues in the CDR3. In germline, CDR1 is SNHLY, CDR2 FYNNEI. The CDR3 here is CASSETQGAHLGELFF. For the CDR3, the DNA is TGTGCCAGCAGTGAAACGCAGGGGGCGCATCTCGGGGAGCTGTTTTTT.

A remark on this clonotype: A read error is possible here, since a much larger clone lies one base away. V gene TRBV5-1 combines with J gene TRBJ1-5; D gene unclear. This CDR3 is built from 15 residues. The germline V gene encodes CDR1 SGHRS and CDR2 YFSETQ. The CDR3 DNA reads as TGTGCCAGCAGCCGTGGACTCCTACCCCATCTGCCCCAGCATTTT. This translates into CASSRGLLPHLPQHF.

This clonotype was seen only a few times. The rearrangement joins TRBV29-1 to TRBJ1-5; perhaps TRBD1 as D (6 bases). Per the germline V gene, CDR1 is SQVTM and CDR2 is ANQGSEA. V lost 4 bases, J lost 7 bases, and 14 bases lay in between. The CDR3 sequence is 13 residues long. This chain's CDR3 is CSVANRAGQPQHF. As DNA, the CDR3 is TGCAGCGTTGCGAACAGGGCTGGGCAGCCCCAGCATTTT.

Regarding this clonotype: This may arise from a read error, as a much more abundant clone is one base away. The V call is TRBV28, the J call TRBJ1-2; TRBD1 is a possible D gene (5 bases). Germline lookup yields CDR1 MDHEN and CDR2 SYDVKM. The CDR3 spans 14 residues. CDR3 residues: CASGFPQGIYGYTF. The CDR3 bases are TGTGCCAGCGGTTTCCCCCAGGGTATCTATGGCTACACCTTC.

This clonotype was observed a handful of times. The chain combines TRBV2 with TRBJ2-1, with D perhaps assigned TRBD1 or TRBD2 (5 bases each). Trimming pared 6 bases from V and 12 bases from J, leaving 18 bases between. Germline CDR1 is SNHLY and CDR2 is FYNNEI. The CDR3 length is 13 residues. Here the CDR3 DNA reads TGTGCCAGCAGACTTTCAGAGGGGTACGGGCAGTTCTTC. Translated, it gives CASRLSEGYGQFF.

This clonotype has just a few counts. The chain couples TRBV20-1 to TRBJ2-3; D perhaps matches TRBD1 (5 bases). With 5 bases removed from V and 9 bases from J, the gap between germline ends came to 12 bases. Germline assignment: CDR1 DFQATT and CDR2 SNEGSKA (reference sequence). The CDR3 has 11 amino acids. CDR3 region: CSARQWETQYF. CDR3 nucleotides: TGCAGTGCTCGACAGTGGGAAACGCAGTATTTT.

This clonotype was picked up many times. The CDR3 is CASSLSRGSNEQFF. DNA of the CDR3: TGTGCCAGCAGTTTATCGCGAGGGAGCAATGAGCAGTTCTTC. J is TRBJ2-1 and V is TRBV27; possibly TRBD2 for D (5 bases). Trimming removed 0 bases at V and 6 bases at J, with 9 bases between. The CDR3 is 14 amino acids. Germline V gene data show CDR1 as MNHEY and CDR2 as SMNVEV (reference sequence).

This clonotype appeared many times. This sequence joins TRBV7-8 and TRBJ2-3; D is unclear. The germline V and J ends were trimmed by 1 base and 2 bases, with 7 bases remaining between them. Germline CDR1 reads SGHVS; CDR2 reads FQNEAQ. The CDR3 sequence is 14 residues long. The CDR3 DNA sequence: TGTGCCAGCAGCTTAGGAGGAAACACAGATACGCAGTATTTT. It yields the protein CASSLGGNTDTQYF. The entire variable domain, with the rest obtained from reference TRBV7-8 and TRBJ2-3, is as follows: GAGVSQSPRYKVAKRGQDVALRCDPISGHVSLFWYQQALGQGPEFLTYFQNEAQLDKSGLPSDRFFAERPEGSVSTLKIQRTQQEDSAVYLCASSLGGNTDTQYFGPGTRLTVL.

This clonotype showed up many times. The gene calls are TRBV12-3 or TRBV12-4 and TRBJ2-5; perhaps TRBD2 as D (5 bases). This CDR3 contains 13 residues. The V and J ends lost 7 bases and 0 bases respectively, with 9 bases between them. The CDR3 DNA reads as TGTGCCAGCACCCTGGACTACCAAGAGACCCAGTACTTC. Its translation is CASTLDYQETQYF.

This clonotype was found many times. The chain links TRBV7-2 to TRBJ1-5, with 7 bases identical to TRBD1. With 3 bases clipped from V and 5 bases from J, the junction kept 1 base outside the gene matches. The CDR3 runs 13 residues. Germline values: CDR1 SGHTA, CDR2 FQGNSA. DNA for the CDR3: TGTGCCAGCAGCTTCGGACAGGATCAGCCCCAGCATTTT. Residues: CASSFGQDQPQHF. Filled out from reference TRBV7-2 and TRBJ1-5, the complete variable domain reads GAGVSQSPSNKVTEKGKDVELRCDPISGHTALYWYRQSLGQGLEFLIYFQGNSAPDKSGLPSDRFSAERTGGSVSTLTIQRTQQEDSAVYLCASSFGQDQPQHFGDGTRLSIL.

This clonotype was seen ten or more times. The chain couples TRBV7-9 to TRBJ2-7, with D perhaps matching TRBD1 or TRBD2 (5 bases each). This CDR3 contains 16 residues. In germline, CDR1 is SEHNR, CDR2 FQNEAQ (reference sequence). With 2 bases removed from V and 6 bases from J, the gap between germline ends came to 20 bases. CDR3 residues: CASSLYTGERGIEQYF. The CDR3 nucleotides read TGTGCCAGCAGCTTATACACTGGGGAGAGGGGTATCGAGCAGTACTTC.

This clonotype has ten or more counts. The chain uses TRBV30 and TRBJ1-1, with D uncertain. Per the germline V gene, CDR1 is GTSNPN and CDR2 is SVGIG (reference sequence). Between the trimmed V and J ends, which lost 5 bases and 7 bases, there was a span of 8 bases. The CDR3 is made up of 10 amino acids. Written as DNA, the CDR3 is TGTGCCTGGTACGACTATGAAGCTTTCTTT. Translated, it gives CAWYDYEAFF.

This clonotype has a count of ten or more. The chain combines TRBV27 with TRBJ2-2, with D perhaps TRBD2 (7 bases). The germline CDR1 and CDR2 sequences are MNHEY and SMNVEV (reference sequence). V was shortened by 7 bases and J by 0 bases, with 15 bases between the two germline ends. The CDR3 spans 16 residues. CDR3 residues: CASTPRGAANTGELFF. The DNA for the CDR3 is TGTGCCAGCACCCCCCGGGGGGCGGCGAACACCGGGGAGCTGTTTTTT.

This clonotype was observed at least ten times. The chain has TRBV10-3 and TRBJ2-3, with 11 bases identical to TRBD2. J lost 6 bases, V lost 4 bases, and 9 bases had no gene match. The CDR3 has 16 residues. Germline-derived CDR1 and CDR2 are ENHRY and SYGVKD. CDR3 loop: CAISATIAGGPDTQYF. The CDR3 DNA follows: TGTGCCATCAGTGCAACCATAGCGGGAGGGCCCGATACGCAGTATTTT.

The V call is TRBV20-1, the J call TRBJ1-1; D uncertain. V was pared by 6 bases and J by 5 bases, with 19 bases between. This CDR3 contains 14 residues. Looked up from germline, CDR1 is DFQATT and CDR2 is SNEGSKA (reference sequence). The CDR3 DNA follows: TGCAGTGCACCTAGGGCTGGGGTTGATACTGAAGCTTTCTTT. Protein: CSAPRAGVDTEAFF.

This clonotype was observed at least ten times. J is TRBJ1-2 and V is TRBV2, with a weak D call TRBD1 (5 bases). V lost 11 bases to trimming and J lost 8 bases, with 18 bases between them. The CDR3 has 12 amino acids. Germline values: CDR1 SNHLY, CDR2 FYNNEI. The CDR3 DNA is TGTGCCGGGCCGAGGCAGGGTAGCGGCTACACCTTC. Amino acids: CAGPRQGSGYTF.

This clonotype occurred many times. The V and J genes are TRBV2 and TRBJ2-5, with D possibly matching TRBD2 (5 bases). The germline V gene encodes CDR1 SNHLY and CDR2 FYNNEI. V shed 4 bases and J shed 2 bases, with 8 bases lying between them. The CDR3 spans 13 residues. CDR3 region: CASSGTGQETQYF. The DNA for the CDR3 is TGTGCCAGCAGTGGGACGGGGCAAGAGACCCAGTACTTC.

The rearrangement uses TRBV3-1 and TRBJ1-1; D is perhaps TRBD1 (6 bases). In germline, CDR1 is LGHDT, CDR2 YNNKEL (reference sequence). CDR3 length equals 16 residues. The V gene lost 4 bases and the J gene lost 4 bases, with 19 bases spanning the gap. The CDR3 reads CASSPLYRVSFTEAFF. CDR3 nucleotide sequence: TGTGCCAGCAGCCCTCTTTACAGGGTGTCCTTCACTGAAGCTTTCTTT.

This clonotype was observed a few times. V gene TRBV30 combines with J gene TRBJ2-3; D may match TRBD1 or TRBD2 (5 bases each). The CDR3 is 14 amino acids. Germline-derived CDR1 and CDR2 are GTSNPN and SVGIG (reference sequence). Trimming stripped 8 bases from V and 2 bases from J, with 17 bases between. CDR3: CAGRWDGDTDTQYF. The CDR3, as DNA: TGTGCCGGGCGCTGGGACGGCGACACAGATACGCAGTATTTT.